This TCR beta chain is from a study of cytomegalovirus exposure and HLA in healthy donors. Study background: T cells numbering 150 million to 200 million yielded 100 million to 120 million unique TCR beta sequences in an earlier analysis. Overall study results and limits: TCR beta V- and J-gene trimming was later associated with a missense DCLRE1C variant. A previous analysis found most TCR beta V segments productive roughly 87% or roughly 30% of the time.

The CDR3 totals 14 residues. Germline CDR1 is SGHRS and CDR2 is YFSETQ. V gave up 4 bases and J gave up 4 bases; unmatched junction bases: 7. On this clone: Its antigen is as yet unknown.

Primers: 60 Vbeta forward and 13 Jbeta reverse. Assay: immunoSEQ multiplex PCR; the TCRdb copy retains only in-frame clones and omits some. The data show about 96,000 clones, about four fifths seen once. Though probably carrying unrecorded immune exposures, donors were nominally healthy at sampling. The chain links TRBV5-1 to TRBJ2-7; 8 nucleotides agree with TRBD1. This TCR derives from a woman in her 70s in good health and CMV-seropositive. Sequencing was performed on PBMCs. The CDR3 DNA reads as TGCGCCAGCAGCCAGGGACAGGAAAGTTACGAGCAGTACTTC. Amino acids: CASSQGQESYEQYF.